Below, 17 T cell receptor beta chains from the same sample are listed, as sequenced in a study of T cell responses to AZD1222 COVID-19 vaccine. TCRdb keeps only in-frame clones here, not all; method: immunoSEQ multiplex PCR. The repertoire has about 96,000 clones, roughly nine tenths of them found once; the top ten carry under 2%. The input for sequencing was peripheral blood, taken on day 0 of AZD1222 vaccination. The receptors were sampled from an adult in good health.

V and J are TRBV4-2 and TRBJ1-4; D gene unclear. The CDR3 has 15 amino acids. The germline V gene has CDR1 LGHNA and CDR2 YNFKEQ. Trimming removed 3 bases from V and 0 bases from J, with 8 bases in between. CDR3 DNA: TGTGCCAGCAGCCAGTTAGGAGCAACTAATGAAAAACTGTTTTTT. This translates into CASSQLGATNEKLFF.

This chain uses TRBV28 with TRBJ1-5; D is perhaps TRBD1 (5 bases). The CDR3 extends over 15 amino acids. V gave up 10 bases and J gave up 6 bases, with 22 bases separating them. Germline V gene data show CDR1 as MDHEN and CDR2 as SYDVKM. In DNA, the CDR3 is TGTGCCACTCTCGGAGGGAGGGGAACAAGTCAGCCCCAGCATTTT. Its protein product is CATLGGRGTSQPQHF.

This clone was observed a handful of times. The chain has TRBV3-1 (or the pseudogene TRBV3-2) and TRBJ2-3; D remains unclear. This CDR3 is built from 12 residues. V was shortened by 3 bases and J by 2 bases, with 3 bases between the two germline ends. Germline CDR1 and CDR2: LGHDT and YNNKEL (reference sequence). This CDR3 is CASSHYTDTQYF. CDR3 bases: TGTGCCAGCAGCCATTACACAGATACGCAGTATTTT.

This chain connects TRBV19 to TRBJ1-2; D possibly corresponds to TRBD1 (6 bases). The V end lost 7 bases, the J end lost 4 bases, and 10 bases lay between the germline ends. CDR1 LNHDA and CDR2 SQIVND come from the germline V gene (reference sequence). The length of the CDR3 is 12 residues. The CDR3 region is CASNRAGYGYTF. In DNA form, the CDR3 reads TGTGCCAGTAACAGGGCGGGCTATGGCTACACCTTC.

This clone was seen a single time. V usage is TRBV3-1 (or the pseudogene TRBV3-2) and J usage is TRBJ1-1; the D gene is possibly TRBD1 (5 bases). Germline V lookup: CDR1 LGHDT, CDR2 YNNKEL (reference sequence). Trimming took off 1 base at V and 7 bases at J, with 13 bases between the two ends. This CDR3 region has 14 residues. The CDR3: CASSQARGRGEAFF. The CDR3 DNA sequence: TGTGCCAGCAGCCAAGCTCGGGGAAGGGGTGAAGCTTTCTTT.

J is TRBJ2-7 and V is TRBV15, with 12 positions matching TRBD1. Germline-derived CDR1 and CDR2 are LNHNV and YYDKDF (reference sequence). V lost 1 base, J lost 4 bases, and 14 bases stayed unmatched. This CDR3 is built from 19 residues. The CDR3 loop is CATSRANQPGTGGRYEQYF. The DNA for the CDR3 is TGTGCCACCAGCAGAGCTAACCAACCCGGGACAGGGGGCAGATACGAGCAGTACTTC.

The chain employs TRBV6-2 or TRBV6-3 and TRBJ1-1; no clear D gene. The CDR3 totals 11 residues. With 2 bases removed from V and 11 bases from J, the gap between germline ends came to 9 bases. Germline V gene data show CDR1 as MNHEY and CDR2 as SVGEGT. The CDR3 bases are TGTGCCAGCAGTTACAACTCAAGGGCTTTCTTT. This gives the protein CASSYNSRAFF.

The chain employs TRBV19 and TRBJ1-2, with D perhaps matching TRBD1 (6 bases). From germline, CDR1 is LNHDA and CDR2 SQIVND (reference sequence). The length of the CDR3 is 16 residues. V was trimmed by 4 bases and J by 4 bases, leaving 19 bases between them. CDR3 sequence: CASSSALGAGGYGYTF. For the CDR3, the DNA is TGTGCCAGTAGTAGTGCCCTGGGGGCCGGGGGCTATGGCTACACCTTC.

The chain uses TRBV19 and TRBJ1-1; D is unresolved. Trimming removed 2 bases from V and 5 bases from J, with 9 bases in between. The CDR3 is made up of 13 amino acids. In germline, CDR1 is LNHDA, CDR2 SQIVND (reference sequence). CDR3 sequence (DNA): TGTGCCAGTAGTATAACAGTGGGAACTGAAGCTTTCTTT. Translated: CASSITVGTEAFF.

This clone was recorded once. The chain has TRBV27 and TRBJ2-1; 7 bases line up with TRBD1. Germline values: CDR1 MNHEY, CDR2 SMNVEV (reference sequence). There are 17 residues in the CDR3. Unmatched junction bases numbered 12, after V lost 6 bases and J lost 1 base. Here the CDR3 reads CASRRKPGQVSYNEQFF. CDR3 DNA: TGTGCCAGCAGGAGAAAACCAGGACAGGTTTCCTACAATGAGCAGTTCTTC.

This clone is a singleton in its sample. The V and J genes are TRBV2 and TRBJ1-2; 8 nucleotides line up with TRBD1. Looked up from germline, CDR1 is SNHLY and CDR2 is FYNNEI. Unmatched junction bases numbered 3, after V lost 7 bases and J lost 2 bases. This CDR3 region has 13 residues. DNA for the CDR3: TGTGCCAGCAAAAGGGACAGGAACTATGGCTACACCTTC. Translated: CASKRDRNYGYTF. The variable domain in full, completed from reference TRBV2 and TRBJ1-2, reads EPEVTQTPSHQVTQMGQEVILRCVPISNHLYFYWYRQILGQKVEFLVSFYNNEISEKSEIFDDQFSVERPDGSNFTLKIRSTKLEDSAMYFCASKRDRNYGYTFGSGTRLTVV.

The V and J genes are TRBV12-3 or TRBV12-4 and TRBJ1-5; D is uncertain. This CDR3 has 13 amino acids. V lost 5 bases, J lost 6 bases, and 11 bases lay in between. CDR3 bases: TGTGCCAGCAGTCCTGGGTTGGGTCAGCCCCAGCATTTT. It translates to CASSPGLGQPQHF.

This clone was observed a handful of times. The CDR3 sequence is CASSQIEGDTDTQYF. The CDR3 DNA sequence: TGTGCCAGCAGCCAAATCGAAGGAGACACAGATACGCAGTATTTT. The chain recombines TRBV4-2 with TRBJ2-3; D is unresolved. Germline assignment: CDR1 LGHNA and CDR2 YNFKEQ. V dropped 2 bases and J dropped 2 bases, with 11 bases sitting between them. This CDR3 region has 15 residues.

The chain has TRBV18 and TRBJ1-1, with 7 bases identical to TRBD1. V lost 5 bases and J lost 2; bases outside the gene matches: 5. CDR1 is KGHSH, CDR2 LQKENI, per germline. This CDR3 is 14 amino acids long. The CDR3 coding sequence is TGTGCCAGCTCAGCCGGGACAGCCAACACTGAAGCTTTCTTT. Amino acid sequence: CASSAGTANTEAFF. Full variable domain (outside the CDR3, taken from reference TRBV18 and TRBJ1-1): NAGVMQNPRHLVRRRGQEARLRCSPMKGHSHVYWYRQLPEEGLKFMVYLQKENIIDESGMPKERFSAEFPKEGPSILRIQQVVRGDSAAYFCASSAGTANTEAFFGQGTRLTVV.

This chain connects TRBV25-1 to TRBJ2-3, with TRBD1 matching 8 bases. After removal of 3 bases from V and 2 bases from J, the junction contained 4 bases not matched to a gene. The CDR3 is made up of 15 amino acids. CDR1 MGHDK and CDR2 SYGVNS come from the germline V gene. CDR3 bases: TGTGCCAGCAGTGACTCAGGGGGCAACACAGATACGCAGTATTTT. Translating gives CASSDSGGNTDTQYF.

V is TRBV5-1 and J is TRBJ1-5; unclear D gene. CDR3 length equals 14 residues. Germline-derived CDR1 and CDR2 are SGHRS and YFSETQ. Trimming took off 0 bases at V and 1 base at J, with 5 bases between the two ends. CDR3 DNA: TGCGCCAGCAGCTTGGGGCAGAGCAATCAGCCCCAGCATTTT. Protein: CASSLGQSNQPQHF.

The genes are TRBV19 and TRBJ1-2; D call uncertain. V was cut by 4 bases and J by 3 bases, with 6 bases left in between. The CDR3 has 12 amino acids. Germline V CDR1 and CDR2: LNHDA, SQIVND (reference sequence). CDR3 DNA: TGTGCCAGTAGTAGGAATTACTATGGCTACACCTTC. Amino acid sequence: CASSRNYYGYTF.